The present T cell receptor beta chain was sequenced within a study of shared clonotypes between healthy human individuals. Study overall: A couple of women and a few men aged 18 to 49 served as donors.

Sequencing used immunoSEQ multiplex PCR; TCRdb keeps in-frame clones, though not all of them. The data show about 680,000 clones, around 72% seen once. The CDR3 length is 11 residues. Germline CDR1 is GTSNPN and CDR2 is SVGIG (reference sequence). Material: memory CD4+ T cells sorted from blood. Subset in this sample: CD45RA-negative fraction. This rearrangement joins TRBV30 to TRBJ2-5, with 7 positions matching TRBD2. The DNA end is more similar to TRBJ2-7, so the J call may be wrong. This clonotype originated in a woman between 25 and 40 years old in good health. The DNA of the CDR3 is TGTGCCTTCCGGACTAGTAACGAGCAGTACTTC. It is translated as CAFRTSNEQYF.